The present T cell receptor (beta chain) was sequenced within a study of T cell repertoires in cytomegalovirus infection. About the research overall: Public signatures in TCR beta pointed to CMV infection and matching HLA type. Study-level results: Cumulative frequency of public TCR beta families picked out carriers of CMV plus the relevant HLA. In two of eight donors, the top clonotype was HLA-C-restricted CMV-specific.

TCRdb ran MiXCR on the reads and lists one entry per CDR3 protein. This table holds approximately 73,000 distinct CDR3 sequences, around 42% found once. This clonotype came up a few times. Its antigen is not known. This specimen consisted of CD8+ T cells from cultured PBMCs, obtained from culture after CMV antigen stimulation. This receptor was obtained from a human donor in good health (CMV status not recorded). Some clones in this sample may be carry-over from other donors' samples.

The CDR3 DNA sequence: TGTGCCAGTAGTCCAGACAGCACTGAAGCTTTCTTT. It specifies CASSPDSTEAFF. J is TRBJ1-1 and V is TRBV19; possibly TRBD1 for D (5 bases). The CDR3 length is 12 residues. Trimming took 5 bases from V and 4 from J, leaving 8 bases between them. CDR1 and CDR2 from the germline V gene are LNHDA and SQIVND (reference sequence).